This T cell receptor (beta chain) was captured in a study of blood T cells in healthy people across ages. Whole-study findings and limits: Whereas aged donors had fewer naive CD4+ cells, long-lived donors had more of them and higher diversity.

Using a J-beta primer mix together with a sample-barcoded 5' primer, a second PCR was run for roughly 6 to 12 cycles. Through a template-switch adaptor with 12 random nucleotides, each cDNA molecule received a tag. TCRdb processed the 5' RACE reads anew with MiXCR; each CDR3 protein has one entry. The sample lists about 1.6 million distinct CDR3 sequences, 34% occurring once. Only a few counts were recorded for this clonotype. Its specificity is not known. Trimming left V 2 bases short and J 0 bases short, with 16 bases between. The CDR3 runs 18 residues. Germline lookup yields CDR1 KGHDR and CDR2 SFDVKD.

Sequencing was done on a sample of blood. The origin of this receptor is a woman aged 25 to 39 in good health. This sequence joins TRBV24-1 and TRBJ2-1, with D perhaps TRBD1 or TRBD2 (6 bases each). CDR3 in amino acids: CATSDSRGVYSSYNEQFF. In DNA form, the CDR3 reads TGTGCCACCAGTGATTCGAGGGGGGTCTACAGCTCCTACAATGAGCAGTTCTTC.